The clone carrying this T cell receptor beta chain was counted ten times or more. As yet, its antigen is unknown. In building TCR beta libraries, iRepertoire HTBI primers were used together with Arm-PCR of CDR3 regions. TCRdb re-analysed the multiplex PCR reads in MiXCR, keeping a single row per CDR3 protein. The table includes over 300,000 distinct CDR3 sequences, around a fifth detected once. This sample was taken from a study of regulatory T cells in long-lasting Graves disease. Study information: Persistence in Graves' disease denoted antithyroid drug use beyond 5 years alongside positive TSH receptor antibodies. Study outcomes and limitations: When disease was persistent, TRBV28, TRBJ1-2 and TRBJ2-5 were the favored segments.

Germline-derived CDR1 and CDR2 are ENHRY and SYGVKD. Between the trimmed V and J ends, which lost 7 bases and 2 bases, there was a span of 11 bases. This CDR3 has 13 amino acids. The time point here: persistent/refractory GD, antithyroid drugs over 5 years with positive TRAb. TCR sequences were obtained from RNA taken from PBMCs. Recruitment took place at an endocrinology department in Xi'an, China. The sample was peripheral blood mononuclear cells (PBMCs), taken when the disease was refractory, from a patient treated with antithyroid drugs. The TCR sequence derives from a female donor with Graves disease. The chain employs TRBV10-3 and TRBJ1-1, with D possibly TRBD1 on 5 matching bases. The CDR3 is CAITRALNTEAFF. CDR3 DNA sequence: TGTGCCATCACCAGGGCCCTTAACACTGAAGCTTTCTTT.